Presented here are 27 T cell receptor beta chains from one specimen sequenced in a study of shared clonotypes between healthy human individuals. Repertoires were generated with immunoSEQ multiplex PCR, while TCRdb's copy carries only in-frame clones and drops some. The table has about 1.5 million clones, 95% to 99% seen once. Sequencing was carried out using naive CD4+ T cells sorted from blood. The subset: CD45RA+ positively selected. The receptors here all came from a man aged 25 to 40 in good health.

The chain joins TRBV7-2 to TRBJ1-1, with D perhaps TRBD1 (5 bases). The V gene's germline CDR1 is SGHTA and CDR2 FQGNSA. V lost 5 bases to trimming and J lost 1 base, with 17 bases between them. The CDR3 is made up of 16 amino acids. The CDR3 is CASSLYWDRRNTEAFF. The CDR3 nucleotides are TGTGCCAGCAGCCTATACTGGGACCGAAGGAACACTGAAGCTTTCTTT. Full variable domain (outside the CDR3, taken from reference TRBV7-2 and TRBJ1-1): GAGVSQSPSNKVTEKGKDVELRCDPISGHTALYWYRQSLGQGLEFLIYFQGNSAPDKSGLPSDRFSAERTGGSVSTLTIQRTQQEDSAVYLCASSLYWDRRNTEAFFGQGTRLTVV.

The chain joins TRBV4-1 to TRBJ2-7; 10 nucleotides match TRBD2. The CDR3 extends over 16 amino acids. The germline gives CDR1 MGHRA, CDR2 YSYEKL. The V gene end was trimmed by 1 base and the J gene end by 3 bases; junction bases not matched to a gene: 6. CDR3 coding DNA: TGCGCCAGCAGCCAAGCTCCGGGACTAGCGCTCTACGAGCAGTACTTC. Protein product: CASSQAPGLALYEQYF.

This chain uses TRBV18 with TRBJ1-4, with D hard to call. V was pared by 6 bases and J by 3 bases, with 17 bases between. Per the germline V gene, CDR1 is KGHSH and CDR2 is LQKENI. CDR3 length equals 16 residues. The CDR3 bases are TGTGCCAGCTCGGCTATTACGGCGGGTTCTAATGAAAAACTGTTTTTT. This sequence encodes CASSAITAGSNEKLFF.

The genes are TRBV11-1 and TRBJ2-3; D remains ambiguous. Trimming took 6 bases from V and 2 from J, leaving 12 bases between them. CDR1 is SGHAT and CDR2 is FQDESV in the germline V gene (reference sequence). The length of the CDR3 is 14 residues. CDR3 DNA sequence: TGTGCCAGCAGGACTGCCAGCCTCACAGATACGCAGTATTTT. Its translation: CASRTASLTDTQYF.

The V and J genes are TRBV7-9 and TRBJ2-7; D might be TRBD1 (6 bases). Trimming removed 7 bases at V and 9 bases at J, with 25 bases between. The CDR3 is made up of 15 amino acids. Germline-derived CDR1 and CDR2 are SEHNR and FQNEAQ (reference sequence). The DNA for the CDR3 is TGTGCCAGCACTAAACAGGGTACGACTACTTGGGGGCAGTACTTC. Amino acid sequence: CASTKQGTTTWGQYF.

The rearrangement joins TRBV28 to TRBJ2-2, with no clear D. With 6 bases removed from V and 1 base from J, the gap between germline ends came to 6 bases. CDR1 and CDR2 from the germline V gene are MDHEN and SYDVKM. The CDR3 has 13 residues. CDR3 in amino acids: CASRERNTGELFF. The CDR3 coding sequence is TGTGCCAGCAGAGAGCGGAACACCGGGGAGCTGTTTTTT. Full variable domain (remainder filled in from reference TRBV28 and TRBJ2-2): DVKVTQSSRYLVKRTGEKVFLECVQDMDHENMFWYRQDPGLGLRLIYFSYDVKMKEKGDIPEGYSVSREKKERFSLILESASTNQTSMYLCASRERNTGELFFGEGSRLTVL.

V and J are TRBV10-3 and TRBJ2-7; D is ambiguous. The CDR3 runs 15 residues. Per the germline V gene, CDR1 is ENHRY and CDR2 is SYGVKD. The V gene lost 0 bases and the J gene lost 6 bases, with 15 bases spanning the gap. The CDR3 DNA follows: TGTGCCATCAGTGAGTCGCTCCATTCCGGCTCCGAGCAGTACTTC. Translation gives CAISESLHSGSEQYF.

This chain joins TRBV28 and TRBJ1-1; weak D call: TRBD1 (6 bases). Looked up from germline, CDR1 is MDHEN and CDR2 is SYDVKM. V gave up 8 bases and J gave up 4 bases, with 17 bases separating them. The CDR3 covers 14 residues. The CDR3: CASFQLGRGTEAFF. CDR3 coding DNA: TGTGCCAGCTTTCAGTTAGGCAGGGGCACTGAAGCTTTCTTT.

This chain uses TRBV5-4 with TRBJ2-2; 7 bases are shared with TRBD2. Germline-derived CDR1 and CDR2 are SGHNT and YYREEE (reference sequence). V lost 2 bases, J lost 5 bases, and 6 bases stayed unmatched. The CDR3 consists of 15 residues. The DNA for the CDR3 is TGTGCCAGCAGCTTTCGCGGGAGACGGACCGGGGAGCTGTTTTTT. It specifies CASSFRGRRTGELFF.

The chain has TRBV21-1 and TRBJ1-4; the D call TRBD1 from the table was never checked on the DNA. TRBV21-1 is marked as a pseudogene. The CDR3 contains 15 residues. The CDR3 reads CASSKVRTEGEKLFF. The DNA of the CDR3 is TGTGCCAGCAGCAAAGTTAGGACAGAGGGTGAAAAACTGTTTTTT.

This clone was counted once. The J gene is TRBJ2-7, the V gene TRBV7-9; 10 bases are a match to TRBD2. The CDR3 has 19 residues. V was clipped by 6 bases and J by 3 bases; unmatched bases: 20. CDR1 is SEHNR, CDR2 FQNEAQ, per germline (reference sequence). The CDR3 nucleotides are TGTGCCAGCAGGGGGGACACCGGTCAGGTTCTAGCGGGAGTCTACGAGCAGTACTTC. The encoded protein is CASRGDTGQVLAGVYEQYF.

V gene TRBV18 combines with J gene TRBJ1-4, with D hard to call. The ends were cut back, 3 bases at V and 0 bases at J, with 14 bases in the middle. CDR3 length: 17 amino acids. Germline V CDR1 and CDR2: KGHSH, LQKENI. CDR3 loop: CASSPARNTATNEKLFF. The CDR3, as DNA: TGTGCCAGCTCACCTGCCCGTAATACTGCAACTAATGAAAAACTGTTTTTT.

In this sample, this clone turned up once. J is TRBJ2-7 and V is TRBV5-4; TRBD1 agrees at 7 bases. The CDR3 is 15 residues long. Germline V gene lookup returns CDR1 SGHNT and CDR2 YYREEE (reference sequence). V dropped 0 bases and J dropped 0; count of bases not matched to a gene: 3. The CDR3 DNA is TGTGCCAGCAGCTTGGAGGGACAGTACTCCTACGAGCAGTACTTC. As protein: CASSLEGQYSYEQYF.

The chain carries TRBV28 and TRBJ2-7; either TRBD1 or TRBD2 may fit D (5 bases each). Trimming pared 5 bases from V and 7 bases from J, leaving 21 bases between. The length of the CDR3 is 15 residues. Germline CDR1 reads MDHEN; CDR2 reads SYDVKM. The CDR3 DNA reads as TGTGCCAGCAGTAACTATGCGCCGGGGACGGGAGAGCAGTACTTC. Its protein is CASSNYAPGTGEQYF.

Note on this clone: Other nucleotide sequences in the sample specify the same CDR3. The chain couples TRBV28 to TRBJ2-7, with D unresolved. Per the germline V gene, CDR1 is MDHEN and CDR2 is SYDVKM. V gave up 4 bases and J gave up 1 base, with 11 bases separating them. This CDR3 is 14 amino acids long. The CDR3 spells CASSSPRGSYEQYF. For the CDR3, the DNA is TGTGCCAGCAGTTCCCCTCGTGGGTCCTACGAGCAGTACTTC. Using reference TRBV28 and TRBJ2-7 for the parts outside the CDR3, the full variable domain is DVKVTQSSRYLVKRTGEKVFLECVQDMDHENMFWYRQDPGLGLRLIYFSYDVKMKEKGDIPEGYSVSREKKERFSLILESASTNQTSMYLCASSSPRGSYEQYFGPGTRLTVT.

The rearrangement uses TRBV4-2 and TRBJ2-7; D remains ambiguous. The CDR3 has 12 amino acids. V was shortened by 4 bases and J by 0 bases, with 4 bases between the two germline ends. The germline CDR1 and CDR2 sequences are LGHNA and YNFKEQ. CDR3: CASSLSSYEQYF. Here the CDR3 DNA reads TGTGCCAGCAGCCTGAGCTCCTACGAGCAGTACTTC.

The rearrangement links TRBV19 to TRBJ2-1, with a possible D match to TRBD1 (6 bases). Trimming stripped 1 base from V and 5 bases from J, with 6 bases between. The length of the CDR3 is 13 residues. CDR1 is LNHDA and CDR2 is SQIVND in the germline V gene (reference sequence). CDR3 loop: CASSIGTDNEQFF. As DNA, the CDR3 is TGTGCCAGTAGTATAGGGACAGACAATGAGCAGTTCTTC.

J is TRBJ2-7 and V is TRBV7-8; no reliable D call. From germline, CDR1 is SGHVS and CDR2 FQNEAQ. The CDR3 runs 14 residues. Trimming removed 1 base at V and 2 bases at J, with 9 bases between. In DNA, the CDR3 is TGTGCCAGCAGCTTAGGACATCAGGCCTACGAGCAGTACTTC. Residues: CASSLGHQAYEQYF.

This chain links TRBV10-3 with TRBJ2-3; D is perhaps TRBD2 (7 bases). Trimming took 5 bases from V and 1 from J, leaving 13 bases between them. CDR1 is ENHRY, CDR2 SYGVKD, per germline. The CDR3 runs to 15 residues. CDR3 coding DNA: TGTGCCATCAGTAGGGGGGGAGTTCGCACAGATACGCAGTATTTT. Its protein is CAISRGGVRTDTQYF.

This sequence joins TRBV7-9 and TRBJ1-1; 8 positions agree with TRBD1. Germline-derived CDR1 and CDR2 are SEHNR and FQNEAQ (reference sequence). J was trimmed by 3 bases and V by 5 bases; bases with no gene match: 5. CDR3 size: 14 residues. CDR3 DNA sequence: TGTGCCAGCAGCCCCGACAGGGGAGACACTGAAGCTTTCTTT. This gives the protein CASSPDRGDTEAFF.

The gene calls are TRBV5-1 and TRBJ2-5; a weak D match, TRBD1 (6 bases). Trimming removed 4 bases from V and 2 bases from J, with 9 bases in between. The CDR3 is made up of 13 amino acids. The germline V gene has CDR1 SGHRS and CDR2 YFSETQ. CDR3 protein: CASSTGSQETQYF. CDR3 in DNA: TGCGCCAGCAGCACAGGGTCACAAGAGACCCAGTACTTC.

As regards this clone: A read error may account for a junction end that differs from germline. The CDR3: CASIEETGTLVKSF. CDR3 coding DNA: TGTGCCAGCATCGAGGAGACCGGGACTCTAGTCAAATCCTTC. The gene calls are TRBV2 and TRBJ2-7; a weak D match, TRBD2 (6 bases). The CDR3 spans 14 residues. Germline values: CDR1 SNHLY, CDR2 FYNNEI.

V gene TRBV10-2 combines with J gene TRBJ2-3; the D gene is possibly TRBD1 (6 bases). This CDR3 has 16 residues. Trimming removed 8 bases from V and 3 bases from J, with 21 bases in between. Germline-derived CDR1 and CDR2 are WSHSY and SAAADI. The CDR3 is CASALKGVSATDTQYF. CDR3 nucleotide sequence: TGCGCCAGCGCACTGAAGGGGGTTAGTGCGACAGATACGCAGTATTTT.

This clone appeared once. The CDR3 loop is CASSVAGSPGEQFF. Written as DNA, the CDR3 is TGTGCCAGCAGCGTAGCGGGGTCCCCCGGTGAGCAGTTCTTC. This sequence joins TRBV9 and TRBJ2-1, with TRBD2 as a possible D gene (5 bases). V dropped 0 bases and J dropped 9 bases, with 13 bases sitting between them. CDR3 length equals 14 residues. The germline gives CDR1 SGDLS, CDR2 YYNGEE.

The CDR3 sequence is CASSSSKQGLYGYTF. CDR3 nucleotide sequence: TGTGCCAGCAGCTCATCAAAACAGGGCCTCTATGGCTACACCTTC. The V and J genes are TRBV7-9 and TRBJ1-2; the D gene is possibly TRBD1 (6 bases). Trimming removed 4 bases from V and 4 bases from J, with 16 bases in between. CDR1 and CDR2 from the germline V gene are SEHNR and FQNEAQ (reference sequence). This CDR3 region has 15 residues.

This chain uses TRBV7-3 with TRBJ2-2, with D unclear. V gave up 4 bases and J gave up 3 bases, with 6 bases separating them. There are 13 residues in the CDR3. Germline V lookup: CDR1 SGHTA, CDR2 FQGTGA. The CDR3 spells CASSSDHTGELFF. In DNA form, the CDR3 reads TGTGCCAGCAGCTCGGACCACACCGGGGAGCTGTTTTTT.

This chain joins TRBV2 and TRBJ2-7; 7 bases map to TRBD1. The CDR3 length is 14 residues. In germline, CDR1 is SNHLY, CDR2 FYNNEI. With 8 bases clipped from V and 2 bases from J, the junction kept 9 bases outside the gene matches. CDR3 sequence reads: CASGKDRDAYEQYF. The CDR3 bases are TGTGCCAGCGGGAAAGACAGGGACGCCTACGAGCAGTACTTC.